Each of the 9 T cell receptor beta chains below was sequenced from the same sample in a study of cytomegalovirus exposure and HLA in healthy donors. The PCR used 60 Vbeta and 13 Jbeta primers. TCRdb keeps only in-frame clones here, not all; method: immunoSEQ multiplex PCR. The repertoire consists of about 150,000 clones, with roughly three quarters occurring once and the leading ten covering 10% to 15%. Input material: PBMCs. These receptor sequences come from a man between 25 and 39 years old in good health and CMV-seropositive.

The V call is TRBV5-6, the J call TRBJ2-1; 7 bases are a match to TRBD1. The germline gives CDR1 SGHDT, CDR2 YYEEEE. The CDR3 runs to 17 residues. V dropped 4 bases and J dropped 4; count of bases not matched to a gene: 14. Here the CDR3 reads CASSLPAPGTAYNEQFF. CDR3 nucleotides: TGTGCCAGCAGCCTGCCGGCACCCGGGACAGCGTACAATGAGCAGTTCTTC.

This chain joins TRBV9 and TRBJ2-1, with D perhaps matching TRBD2 (6 bases). V was shortened by 0 bases and J by 4 bases, with 11 bases between the two germline ends. Germline CDR1 SGDLS, CDR2 YYNGEE. The CDR3 totals 15 residues. CDR3 region: CASSVAVGGYNEQFF. The CDR3 DNA sequence: TGTGCCAGCAGCGTAGCGGTGGGAGGTTACAATGAGCAGTTCTTC.

The CDR3: CASSLRGTEGYEQYF. CDR3 nucleotides: TGTGCCAGCAGTTTAAGGGGGACAGAGGGCTACGAGCAGTACTTC. This rearrangement joins TRBV27 to TRBJ2-7, with TRBD1 matching over 7 bases. Germline CDR1 and CDR2: MNHEY and SMNVEV (reference sequence). V shed 2 bases and J 3 bases; nucleotides not matched to a gene: 7. The CDR3 covers 15 residues.

This chain uses TRBV28 with TRBJ2-4, with 9 bases matching TRBD1. After removal of 1 base from V and 9 bases from J, the junction contained 4 bases not matched to a gene. There are 14 residues in the CDR3. The germline V gene has CDR1 MDHEN and CDR2 SYDVKM. This chain's CDR3 is CASSLLGQGSIQYF. The CDR3 coding sequence is TGTGCCAGCAGTTTATTAGGACAGGGGAGCATTCAGTACTTC. Full variable domain (missing parts from reference TRBV28 and TRBJ2-4): DVKVTQSSRYLVKRTGEKVFLECVQDMDHENMFWYRQDPGLGLRLIYFSYDVKMKEKGDIPEGYSVSREKKERFSLILESASTNQTSMYLCASSLLGQGSIQYFGAGTRLSVL.

The genes are TRBV7-3 and TRBJ1-1, with 8 bases lining up with TRBD1. Germline-derived CDR1 and CDR2 are SGHTA and FQGTGA. This CDR3 has 15 residues. The V gene end was trimmed by 4 bases and the J gene end by 1 base; junction bases not matched to a gene: 5. Written as DNA, the CDR3 is TGTGCCAGCAGCTCCGATGGGACAGGGAACACTGAAGCTTTCTTT. This sequence encodes CASSSDGTGNTEAFF.

The chain is built from TRBV7-9 and TRBJ2-7; 8 bases are shared with TRBD2. J lost 6 bases, V lost 5 bases, and 9 bases had no gene match. This CDR3 comprises 14 residues. Germline-derived CDR1 and CDR2 are SEHNR and FQNEAQ (reference sequence). CDR3 nucleotide sequence: TGTGCCAGCAGCCCCCCCGGGACTAGTAGCGAGCAGTACTTC. Residues: CASSPPGTSSEQYF.

The chain has TRBV28 and TRBJ2-7, with 8 bases that match TRBD1. CDR1 is MDHEN, CDR2 SYDVKM, per germline. CDR3 length: 15 residues. V was clipped by 1 base and J by 11 bases; unmatched bases: 13. CDR3 nucleotide sequence: TGTGCCAGCAGTTTATCCAGGACCGCAGGGGGCAAGGAGTACTTC. Its translation is CASSLSRTAGGKEYF.

This chain joins TRBV5-1 and TRBJ1-3; tentative D call: TRBD1 (6 bases). The CDR3 has 15 amino acids. Germline V CDR1 and CDR2: SGHRS, YFSETQ. Trimming cost V 4 bases and J 2 bases, with 13 bases left between them. The CDR3 sequence is CASSIGQLAGNTIYF. The CDR3 nucleotides are TGCGCCAGCAGCATCGGACAGTTGGCTGGAAACACCATATATTTT.

The V and J genes are TRBV4-2 and TRBJ2-1; a possible D gene is TRBD1 (5 bases). The CDR3 has 18 residues. With 0 bases removed from V and 2 bases from J, the gap between germline ends came to 17 bases. Germline V gives CDR1 LGHNA, CDR2 YNFKEQ. The CDR3 here is CASSQESRQLKTYNEQFF. CDR3 nucleotides: TGTGCCAGCAGCCAAGAATCCCGACAGCTGAAAACCTACAATGAGCAGTTCTTC.